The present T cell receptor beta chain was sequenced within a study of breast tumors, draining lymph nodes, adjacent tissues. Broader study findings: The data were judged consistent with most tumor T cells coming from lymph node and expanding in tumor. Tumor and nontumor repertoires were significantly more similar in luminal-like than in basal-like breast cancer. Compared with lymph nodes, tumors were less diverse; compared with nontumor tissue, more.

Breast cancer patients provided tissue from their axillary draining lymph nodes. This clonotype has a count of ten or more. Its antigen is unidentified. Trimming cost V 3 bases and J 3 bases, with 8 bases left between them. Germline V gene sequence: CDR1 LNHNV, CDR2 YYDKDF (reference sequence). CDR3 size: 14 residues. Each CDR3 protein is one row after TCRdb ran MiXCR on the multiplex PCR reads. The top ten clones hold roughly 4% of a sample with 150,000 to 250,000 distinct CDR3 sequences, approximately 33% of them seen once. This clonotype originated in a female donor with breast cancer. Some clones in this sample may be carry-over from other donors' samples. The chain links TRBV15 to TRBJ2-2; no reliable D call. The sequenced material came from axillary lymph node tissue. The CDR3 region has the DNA TGTGCCACCAGCAGTAGAAGTGACACCGGGGAGCTGTTTTTT. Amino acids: CATSSRSDTGELFF.